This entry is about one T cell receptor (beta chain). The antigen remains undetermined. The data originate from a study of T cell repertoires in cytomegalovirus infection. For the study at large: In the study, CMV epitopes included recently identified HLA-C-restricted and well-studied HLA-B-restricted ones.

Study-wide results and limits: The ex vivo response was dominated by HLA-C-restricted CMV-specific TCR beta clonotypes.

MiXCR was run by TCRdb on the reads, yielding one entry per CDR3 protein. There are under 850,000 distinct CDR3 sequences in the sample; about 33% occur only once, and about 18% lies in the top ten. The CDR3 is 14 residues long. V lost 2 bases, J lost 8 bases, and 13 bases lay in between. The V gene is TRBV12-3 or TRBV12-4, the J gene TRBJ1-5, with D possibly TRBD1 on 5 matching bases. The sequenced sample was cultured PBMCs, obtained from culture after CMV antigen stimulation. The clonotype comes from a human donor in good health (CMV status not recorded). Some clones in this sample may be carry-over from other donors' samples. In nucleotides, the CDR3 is TGTGCCAGCAGTTTATCGGGGGGGGGGGAGCCCCAGCATTTT. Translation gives CASSLSGGGEPQHF.